The clone carrying this T cell receptor (beta chain) was observed a few times. The data derive from a study of beta chain features in type 1 diabetes. Reverse transcribing all isolated RNA meant expressed TCRB transcripts were sequenced. The protocol was immunoSEQ multiplex PCR, while the TCRdb copy is restricted to in-frame clones and leaves out a portion. Among over 700,000 clones listed, around a sixth were seen once. CDR3 length: 10 residues. Trimming removed 4 bases at V and 9 bases at J, with 6 bases between. Germline-derived CDR1 and CDR2 are SEHNR and FQNEAQ (reference sequence). The chain links TRBV7-9 to TRBJ2-5; D not certain. The receptor was derived from a young woman in good health. The sequenced material came from naive CD4+ T cells from blood. The CDR3 DNA reads TGTGCCAGCAGCTCCCTCCCCCAGTACTTC. Its protein product is CASSSLPQYF.